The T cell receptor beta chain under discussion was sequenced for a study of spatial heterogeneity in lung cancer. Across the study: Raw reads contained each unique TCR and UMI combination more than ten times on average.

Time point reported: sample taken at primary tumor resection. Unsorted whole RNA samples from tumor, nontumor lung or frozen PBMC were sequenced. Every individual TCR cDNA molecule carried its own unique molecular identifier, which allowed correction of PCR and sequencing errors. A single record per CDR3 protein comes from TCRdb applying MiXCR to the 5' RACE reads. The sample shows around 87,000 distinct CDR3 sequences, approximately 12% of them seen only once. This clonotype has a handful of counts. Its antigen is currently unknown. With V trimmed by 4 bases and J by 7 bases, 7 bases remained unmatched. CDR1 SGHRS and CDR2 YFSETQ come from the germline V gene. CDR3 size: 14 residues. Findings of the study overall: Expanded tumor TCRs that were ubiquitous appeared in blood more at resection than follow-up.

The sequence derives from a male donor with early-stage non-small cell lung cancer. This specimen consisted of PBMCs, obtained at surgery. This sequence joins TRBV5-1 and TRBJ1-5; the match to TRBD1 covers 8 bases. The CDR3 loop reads CASSKTGDGQPQHF. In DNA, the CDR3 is TGCGCCAGCAGCAAGACAGGGGACGGACAGCCCCAGCATTTT.